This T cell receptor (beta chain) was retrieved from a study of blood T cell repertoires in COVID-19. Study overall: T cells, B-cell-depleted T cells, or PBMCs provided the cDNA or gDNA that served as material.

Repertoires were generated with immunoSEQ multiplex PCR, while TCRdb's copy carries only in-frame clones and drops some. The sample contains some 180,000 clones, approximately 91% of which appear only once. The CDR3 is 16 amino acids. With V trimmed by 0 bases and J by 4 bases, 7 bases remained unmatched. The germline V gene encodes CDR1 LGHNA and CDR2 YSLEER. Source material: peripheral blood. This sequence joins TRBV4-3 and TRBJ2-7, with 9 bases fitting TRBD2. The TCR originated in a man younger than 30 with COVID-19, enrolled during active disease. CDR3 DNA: TGCGCCAGCAGCCAAGAAATGCGGGAGGGCGTGTACGAGCAGTACTTC. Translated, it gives CASSQEMREGVYEQYF.